One and the same sample provided the 19 T cell receptor beta chains below, sequenced in a study of OX40 agonist ivuxolimab in advanced cancers. Measured with immunoSEQ multiplex PCR; TCRdb has only the in-frame clones, and not every one. The table shows 25,000 to 35,000 clones, with 65% to 90% occurring only once. Sequenced here: CD4+ or CD8+ T cells sorted from blood, sampled in a trial of the OX40 agonist ivuxolimab. These receptors were obtained from an adult with an advanced solid tumor such as melanoma, head and neck, liver or kidney cancer.

To note about this clone: The junction departs from the called germline gene at one end, perhaps through a read error. V and J are TRBV7-7 and TRBJ2-5, with TRBD2 as a possible D gene (5 bases). This CDR3 has 16 residues. Per the germline V gene, CDR1 is SSHAT and CDR2 is FNYEAQ (reference sequence). CDR3: CASSLARSGKVETQYF. In nucleotides, the CDR3 is TGTGCTAGCAGCTTAGCGCGGTCCGGGAAGGTGGAGACCCAGTACTTC. Full variable domain (remainder filled in from reference TRBV7-7 and TRBJ2-5): GAGVSQSPRYKVTKRGQDVTLRCDPISSHATLYWYQQALGQGPEFLTYFNYEAQPDKSGLPSDRFSAERPEGSISTLTIQRTEQRDSAMYRCASSLARSGKVETQYFGPGTRLLVL.

The V gene is TRBV6-6, the J gene TRBJ1-1; D gene ambiguous. Germline lookup yields CDR1 MNHNY and CDR2 SVGAGI (reference sequence). Trimming took 5 bases from V and 4 from J, leaving 5 bases between them. The CDR3 has 11 residues. CDR3 protein: CASSIATEAFF. CDR3 sequence (DNA): TGTGCCAGCAGTATAGCCACTGAAGCTTTCTTT.

The genes are TRBV29-1 and TRBJ2-1, with D maybe TRBD2 (7 bases). Germline CDR1 is SQVTM and CDR2 is ANQGSEA. This CDR3 is built from 13 residues. V lost 6 bases, J lost 12 bases, and 21 bases lay in between. Written as DNA, the CDR3 is TGCAGCGTCGATGGGGGGGCGGTGGGATGGCAGTTCTTC. Residues: CSVDGGAVGWQFF.

The chain couples TRBV7-9 to TRBJ1-6; TRBD1 agrees at 10 bases. The CDR3 runs to 17 residues. Looked up from germline, CDR1 is SEHNR and CDR2 is FQNEAQ (reference sequence). Trimming at V came to 5 bases and at J to 6 bases, leaving 10 bases not matched to a gene. For the CDR3, the DNA is TGTGCCAGCAGCCAATCCCGGACAGGGGGTTTTAATTCACCCCTCCACTTT. Amino acid sequence: CASSQSRTGGFNSPLHF.

The CDR3 here is CASSQDGRVTGNTIYF. CDR3 in DNA: TGTGCCAGCAGCCAAGATGGAAGGGTGACTGGAAACACCATATATTTT. This chain links TRBV14 with TRBJ1-3; D is unclear. There are 16 residues in the CDR3. The germline V and J ends were trimmed by 0 bases and 2 bases, with 11 bases remaining between them. The germline V gene encodes CDR1 SGHDN and CDR2 FVKESK.

The chain combines TRBV29-1 with TRBJ2-1; weak D call: TRBD2 (6 bases). V was shortened by 5 bases and J by 5 bases, with 22 bases between the two germline ends. Per the germline V gene, CDR1 is SQVTM and CDR2 is ANQGSEA. CDR3 length: 16 amino acids. The CDR3 spells CSVHGFGGSFHNEQFF. The CDR3 nucleotides are TGCAGCGTTCATGGTTTTGGGGGGAGTTTTCACAATGAGCAGTTCTTC.

In this sample, this clone turned up a few times. The rearrangement links TRBV6-4 to TRBJ2-1; tentative D call: TRBD2 (5 bases). This CDR3 is built from 15 residues. Deletions cut 0 bases from V and 8 bases from J, with 14 bases between. Germline V gene sequence: CDR1 MRHNA, CDR2 SNTAGT. Written as DNA, the CDR3 is TGTGCCAGCAGTGACTCGTTGGGGTCAGCGGATGAGCAGTTCTTC. Encoded protein: CASSDSLGSADEQFF.

The gene calls are TRBV18 and TRBJ2-1, with 7 bases that match TRBD1. V shed 3 bases, J shed 4 bases, and the junction held 12 bases outside the gene matches. Germline V gene lookup returns CDR1 KGHSH and CDR2 LQKENI. This CDR3 has 17 amino acids. The CDR3 nucleotides read TGTGCCAGCTCACCCCGGACAGGCCCTTCAGTGTACAATGAGCAGTTCTTC. As protein: CASSPRTGPSVYNEQFF. Together with reference TRBV18 and TRBJ2-1, the CDR3 gives the full variable domain: NAGVMQNPRHLVRRRGQEARLRCSPMKGHSHVYWYRQLPEEGLKFMVYLQKENIIDESGMPKERFSAEFPKEGPSILRIQQVVRGDSAAYFCASSPRTGPSVYNEQFFGPGTRLTVL.

This clone was found a few times. This chain joins TRBV10-2 and TRBJ1-1, with a possible D match to TRBD1 (5 bases). CDR3 length: 13 amino acids. The germline V gene encodes CDR1 WSHSY and CDR2 SAAADI. Trimming left V 0 bases short and J 11 bases short, with 13 bases between. CDR3 bases: TGCGCCAGCAGTGAGTCGGGGCAGGCCTGGGCTTTCTTT. It is translated as CASSESGQAWAFF.

This clone appeared a few times. This chain links TRBV15 with TRBJ1-6, with unresolved D. Trimming removed 2 bases from V and 11 bases from J, with 10 bases in between. The CDR3 has 13 residues. Germline CDR1 and CDR2: LNHNV and YYDKDF (reference sequence). The CDR3 bases are TGTGCCACCAGCAGACCAGGTTTGACACCCCTCCACTTT. This gives the protein CATSRPGLTPLHF. The full variable domain, in which reference TRBV15 and TRBJ1-6 provide the parts outside the CDR3, is DAMVIQNPRYQVTQFGKPVTLSCSQTLNHNVMYWYQQKSSQAPKLLFHYYDKDFNNEADTPDNFQSRRPNTSFCFLDIRSPGLGDTAMYLCATSRPGLTPLHFGNGTRLTVT.

DNA for the CDR3: TGTGCCAGCAGTGGGGACTGGACAGGGAGCACAGATACGCAGTATTTT. It translates to CASSGDWTGSTDTQYF. The V call is TRBV2, the J call TRBJ2-3; 8 bases match TRBD1. With 4 bases clipped from V and 0 bases from J, the junction kept 6 bases outside the gene matches. The CDR3 has 16 amino acids. CDR1 and CDR2 from the germline V gene are SNHLY and FYNNEI.

The chain couples TRBV5-1 to TRBJ1-5; a weak D match, TRBD1 (5 bases). In germline, CDR1 is SGHRS, CDR2 YFSETQ. The CDR3 has 14 residues. V was cut by 2 bases and J by 1 base, with 7 bases left in between. The CDR3 bases are TGCGCCAGCAGCTTTGGACAAAGCAATCAGCCCCAGCATTTT. It is translated as CASSFGQSNQPQHF. The full variable domain, its missing parts supplied by reference TRBV5-1 and TRBJ1-5, is KAGVTQTPRYLIKTRGQQVTLSCSPISGHRSVSWYQQTPGQGLQFLFEYFSETQRNKGNFPGRFSGRQFSNSRSEMNVSTLELGDSALYLCASSFGQSNQPQHFGDGTRLSIL.

V is TRBV9 and J is TRBJ2-3; D is ambiguous. V gave up 0 bases and J gave up 1 base, with 3 bases separating them. From germline, CDR1 is SGDLS and CDR2 YYNGEE. The CDR3 extends over 13 amino acids. CDR3 sequence (DNA): TGTGCCAGCAGCGTAGGGGGCACAGATACGCAGTATTTT. This codes for CASSVGGTDTQYF.

The chain joins TRBV19 to TRBJ2-7; weak D call: TRBD1 (8 bases). Trimming left V 10 bases short and J 3 bases short, with 13 bases between. The CDR3 sequence is 12 residues long. The germline gives CDR1 LNHDA, CDR2 SQIVND (reference sequence). The CDR3 protein is CATTGGDYEQYF. The CDR3 DNA follows: TGTGCCACTACAGGGGGGGACTACGAGCAGTACTTC.

The chain recombines TRBV27 with TRBJ2-5; 7 nucleotides align to TRBD1. The germline CDR1 and CDR2 sequences are MNHEY and SMNVEV (reference sequence). This CDR3 region has 16 residues. With 5 bases clipped from V and 2 bases from J, the junction kept 11 bases outside the gene matches. As DNA, the CDR3 is TGTGCCAGCAGTCCAGGACCGCCGGGACAGCAAGAGACCCAGTACTTC. It yields the protein CASSPGPPGQQETQYF.

V usage is TRBV27 and J usage is TRBJ2-5, with 7 bases aligning to TRBD2. Germline loops: CDR1 MNHEY, CDR2 SMNVEV (reference sequence). The J segment lost 0 bases and the V segment lost 3 bases, leaving 7 bases of the junction unmatched. The CDR3 totals 16 residues. CDR3 DNA sequence: TGTGCCAGCAGTTTCGGAAGCGGGACCTACCAAGAGACCCAGTACTTC. It codes for CASSFGSGTYQETQYF.

V usage is TRBV28 and J usage is TRBJ1-4; tentative D call: TRBD1 (5 bases). Trimming pared 6 bases from V and 5 bases from J, leaving 22 bases between. CDR3 length: 17 residues. CDR1 MDHEN and CDR2 SYDVKM come from the germline V gene. CDR3: CASRTLWGRVPNEKLFF. Written as DNA, the CDR3 is TGTGCCAGCAGAACACTTTGGGGGAGGGTCCCGAATGAAAAACTGTTTTTT.

The chain joins TRBV29-1 to TRBJ1-4; no definite D call. CDR3 length: 12 residues. Trimming cost V 4 bases and J 8 bases, with 11 bases left between them. Germline V lookup: CDR1 SQVTM, CDR2 ANQGSEA. This chain's CDR3 is CSVVLTNEKLFF. The CDR3 nucleotides read TGCAGCGTTGTTTTAACCAACGAAAAACTGTTTTTT. The whole variable domain, remainder taken from reference TRBV29-1 and TRBJ1-4, is SAVISQKPSRDICQRGTSLTIQCQVDSQVTMMFWYRQQPGQSLTLIATANQGSEATYESGFVIDKFPISRPNLTFSTLTVSNMSPEDSSIYLCSVVLTNEKLFFGSGTQLSVL.

This chain connects TRBV19 to TRBJ2-5; 11 bases match TRBD2. The CDR3 runs 16 residues. Per germline, CDR1 LNHDA and CDR2 SQIVND (reference sequence). J was trimmed by 3 bases and V by 3 bases; bases with no gene match: 6. The DNA for the CDR3 is TGTGCCAGTAGTATCTTCGGACTAGCGGGTGAAGAGACCCAGTACTTC. Amino acids: CASSIFGLAGEETQYF.